This T cell receptor (beta chain) was sequenced for a study of blood T cell repertoires in COVID-19. Study summary: COVID-19 samples, acute and convalescent, were from the United States, Italy and Spain. From T cells, B-cell-depleted T cells, or PBMCs came the material, which was cDNA or gDNA.

CDR3 length: 16 amino acids. The germline CDR1 and CDR2 sequences are KGHDR and SFDVKD. V was pared by 3 bases and J by 5 bases, with 11 bases of the junction left unmatched. In the study's own analysis: Cell counts per sample came from amplifying reference gene primers. The table came from immunoSEQ multiplex PCR; TCRdb's copy has only in-frame clones and leaves some out. That table is the source of V, J and clone size, and D and trimming were worked out from the DNA. In the table there are about 170,000 clones, around nine tenths of which are singletons. Sequenced: peripheral blood. This sequence was found in a man in his 70s with acute or convalescent COVID-19. The V and J genes are TRBV24-1 and TRBJ2-5; 7 positions agree with TRBD1. In DNA form, the CDR3 reads TGTGCCACCAGTGATCCTATAGGACAGGCATCCGAGACCCAGTACTTC. Amino acids: CATSDPIGQASETQYF.